Reported below is one T cell receptor beta chain. No antigen is known for it. The CDR3 has 15 amino acids. CDR1 is SGHRS, CDR2 YFSETQ, per germline. V was trimmed by 4 bases and J by 4 bases, leaving 18 bases between them. Repertoires were generated with immunoSEQ multiplex PCR, while TCRdb's copy carries only in-frame clones and drops some. This table holds approximately 620,000 clones, about 96% found once. This specimen belongs to a study of shared clonotypes between healthy human individuals. At the level of the study: The cohort comprised a couple of women and a few men. Their ages spanned 18 to 49 years.

Findings of the study overall: Relative to clonotypes present in all four donors, those not shared had lower generation probabilities. Rarefaction indicated that sorted-subset sequencing remained incomplete although depth was large.

The V call is TRBV5-1, the J call TRBJ2-7, with D possibly TRBD2 on 7 matching bases. The source of this sequence is a woman in her thirties in good health. The sample was naive CD4+ T cells sorted from blood. Subset meaning: CD45RA+ positively selected. CDR3 bases: TGCGCCAGCAGCGCATCCGAGGGGGGGAGTTACGAGCAGTACTTC. It specifies CASSASEGGSYEQYF. The full variable domain, with the rest looked up from reference TRBV5-1 and TRBJ2-7, is KAGVTQTPRYLIKTRGQQVTLSCSPISGHRSVSWYQQTPGQGLQFLFEYFSETQRNKGNFPGRFSGRQFSNSRSEMNVSTLELGDSALYLCASSASEGGSYEQYFGPGTRLTVT.